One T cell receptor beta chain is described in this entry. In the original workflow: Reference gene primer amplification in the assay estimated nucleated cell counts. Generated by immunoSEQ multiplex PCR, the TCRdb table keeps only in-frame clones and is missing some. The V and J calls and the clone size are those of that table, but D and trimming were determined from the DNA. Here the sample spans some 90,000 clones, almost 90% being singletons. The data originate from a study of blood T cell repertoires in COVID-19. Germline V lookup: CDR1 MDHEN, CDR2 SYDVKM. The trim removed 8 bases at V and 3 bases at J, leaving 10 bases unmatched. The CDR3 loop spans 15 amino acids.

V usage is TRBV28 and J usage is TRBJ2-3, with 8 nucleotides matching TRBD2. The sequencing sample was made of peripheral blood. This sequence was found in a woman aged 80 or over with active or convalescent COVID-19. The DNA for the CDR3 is TGTGCCAGCCCCCCTGCGGGGGGATTAACAGATACGCAGTATTTT. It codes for CASPPAGGLTDTQYF.